The 20 T cell receptor beta chains given below trace back to one sample, sequenced in a study of T cell repertoires in cytomegalovirus infection. TCRdb called the reads again in MiXCR, with one record for every CDR3 protein. The repertoire includes about 740,000 distinct CDR3 sequences, 35% to 45% of them detected once, and roughly 2.9% sits in the top ten. The specimen was PBMCs. Receptors were obtained from a human donor in good health (CMV status not recorded). Some clones in this sample may be carry-over from other donors' samples.

The V and J genes are TRBV7-9 and TRBJ1-1; D is ambiguous. Germline CDR1 and CDR2: SEHNR and FQNEAQ (reference sequence). Deletions cut 5 bases from V and 0 bases from J, with 16 bases between. The CDR3 covers 16 residues. The chain's CDR3 is CASSPGAGRVNTEAFF. CDR3 DNA sequence: TGTGCCAGCAGCCCCGGCGCGGGTCGCGTGAACACTGAAGCTTTCTTT. The variable domain in full, with the rest retrieved from reference TRBV7-9 and TRBJ1-1, is DTGVSQNPRHKITKRGQNVTFRCDPISEHNRLYWYRQTLGQGPEFLTYFQNEAQLEKSRLLSDRFSAERPKGSFSTLEIQRTEQGDSAMYLCASSPGAGRVNTEAFFGQGTRLTVV.

The chain uses TRBV7-9 and TRBJ2-5; D gene unclear. The V gene lost 3 bases and the J gene lost 2 bases, with 10 bases spanning the gap. This CDR3 is built from 14 residues. Germline-derived CDR1 and CDR2 are SEHNR and FQNEAQ (reference sequence). This chain's CDR3 is CASSFGLIQETQYF. In DNA form, the CDR3 reads TGTGCCAGCAGCTTCGGGCTGATACAAGAGACCCAGTACTTC.

The rearrangement links TRBV6-1 to TRBJ1-1; D is ambiguous. This CDR3 has 11 residues. Trimming stripped 8 bases from V and 5 bases from J, with 9 bases between. The germline gives CDR1 MNHNS, CDR2 SASEGT. CDR3 loop: CASLEVTEAFF. CDR3 sequence (DNA): TGTGCCAGCTTGGAGGTTACTGAAGCTTTCTTT.

As concerns this clonotype: One end of the junction does not line up with germline, which may come from a read error. V and J are TRBV7-6 and TRBJ1-6; D unclear. CDR3 length equals 17 residues. The germline gives CDR1 SGHVS, CDR2 FNYEAQ. CDR3 bases: TGTGCCAGCAGCTTACAAGGGTGCATGGCAATAGAGTCACCCCTCCCCTTT. This codes for CASSLQGCMAIESPLPF.

This clonotype showed up just a few times. DNA for the CDR3: TGTGCCAGCAGTCTCTCGACCCCTCCCCTGTCCGGCTACACCTTC. Protein sequence: CASSLSTPPLSGYTF. The chain employs TRBV27 and TRBJ1-2; D is undetermined. The germline V and J ends were trimmed by 5 bases and 8 bases, with 21 bases remaining between them. Germline V gene lookup returns CDR1 MNHEY and CDR2 SMNVEV (reference sequence). The CDR3 runs 15 residues.

In its sample, this clonotype was seen a few times. This chain uses TRBV5-4 with TRBJ2-7; D not resolved. Trimming took off 6 bases at V and 6 bases at J, with 13 bases between the two ends. Germline V gene lookup returns CDR1 SGHNT and CDR2 YYREEE (reference sequence). CDR3 length equals 12 residues. CDR3 protein: CASNLWGSEQYF. CDR3 nucleotides: TGTGCCAGCAATCTCTGGGGATCCGAGCAGTACTTC.

This chain links TRBV7-9 with TRBJ1-3; D unresolved. The CDR3 length is 12 residues. CDR1 SEHNR and CDR2 FQNEAQ come from the germline V gene (reference sequence). Trimming removed 3 bases from V and 8 bases from J, with 8 bases in between. CDR3 sequence: CASSLGEDTIYF. The CDR3, as DNA: TGTGCCAGCAGCTTGGGAGAAGACACCATATATTTT. Together with reference TRBV7-9 and TRBJ1-3, the CDR3 gives the full variable domain: DTGVSQNPRHKITKRGQNVTFRCDPISEHNRLYWYRQTLGQGPEFLTYFQNEAQLEKSRLLSDRFSAERPKGSFSTLEIQRTEQGDSAMYLCASSLGEDTIYFGEGSWLTVV.

This clonotype was observed a few times. The chain has TRBV6-6 and TRBJ2-3, with 10 bases that match TRBD2. The trim removed 0 bases at V and 15 bases at J, leaving 6 bases unmatched. The CDR3 totals 13 residues. CDR1 MNHNY and CDR2 SVGAGI come from the germline V gene (reference sequence). The CDR3 reads CASSYSLAGDCYF. In nucleotides, the CDR3 is TGTGCCAGCAGTTACTCCCTAGCGGGAGATTGTTATTTT.

The sample holds a few counts of this clonotype. J is TRBJ2-4 and V is TRBV12-3 or TRBV12-4, with a possible D match to TRBD2 (7 bases). This CDR3 region has 14 residues. The germline V and J ends were trimmed by 4 bases and 2 bases, with 9 bases remaining between them. The CDR3 region is CASSSGGTKNIQYF. CDR3 sequence (DNA): TGTGCCAGCAGTTCGGGGGGCACCAAAAACATTCAGTACTTC.

This clonotype has just a few counts. The rearrangement links TRBV28 to TRBJ1-4; 11 bases fit TRBD1. Trimming took 5 bases from V and 11 from J; bases not matched to a gene: 19. Germline V lookup: CDR1 MDHEN, CDR2 SYDVKM. This CDR3 has 18 amino acids. CDR3 DNA: TGTGCCAGCAGTCCGGGACAGGGGGTGCTCCTGCTGGTAGGGAAACTGTTTTTT. Translated, it gives CASSPGQGVLLLVGKLFF.

V gene TRBV9 combines with J gene TRBJ2-2; TRBD2 agrees at 7 bases. Germline CDR1 and CDR2: SGDLS and YYNGEE. V trimming: 3 bases; J trimming: 0 bases; junction bases outside the gene matches: 2. The CDR3 contains 15 residues. In DNA, the CDR3 is TGTGCCAGCAGCGGGAGCGGGGCGAACACCGGGGAGCTGTTTTTT. Translation: CASSGSGANTGELFF.

This clonotype was counted only a few times. The chain is built from TRBV4-2 and TRBJ1-1, with 10 bases matching TRBD1. Germline assignment: CDR1 LGHNA and CDR2 YNFKEQ. V lost 3 bases and J lost 3; bases outside the gene matches: 7. The CDR3 is 16 amino acids. The CDR3 sequence: CASSQGTGVGDTEAFF. In DNA form, the CDR3 reads TGTGCCAGCAGCCAGGGGACAGGGGTAGGGGACACTGAAGCTTTCTTT.

This clonotype was recorded a few times. The V gene is TRBV28, the J gene TRBJ1-1; 8 bases map to TRBD1. V lost 7 bases to trimming and J lost 0 bases; unmatched junction nucleotides: 10. Germline V gives CDR1 MDHEN, CDR2 SYDVKM. This CDR3 has 16 residues. CDR3 coding DNA: TGTGCCAGCACTCTAAGGCAGGGGGCGGTGAACACTGAAGCTTTCTTT. Protein product: CASTLRQGAVNTEAFF.

This rearrangement joins TRBV10-3 to TRBJ2-5, with 13 bases lining up with TRBD2. After removal of 2 bases from V and 5 bases from J, the junction contained 5 bases not matched to a gene. CDR3 size: 16 residues. The V gene's germline CDR1 is ENHRY and CDR2 SYGVKD. The CDR3: CAISEGLAGVRETQYF. CDR3 coding DNA: TGTGCCATCAGTGAGGGACTAGCGGGAGTTCGGGAGACCCAGTACTTC.

This chain connects TRBV7-9 to TRBJ2-7, with 7 nucleotides matching TRBD1. V shed 3 bases, J shed 0 bases, and the junction held 14 bases outside the gene matches. The CDR3 consists of 18 residues. CDR1 and CDR2 (germline): SEHNR, FQNEAQ (reference sequence). The CDR3 nucleotides read TGTGCCAGCAGCTTGAGGGCGGTCGGGACAGCGAGCTCCTACGAGCAGTACTTC. Amino acid sequence: CASSLRAVGTASSYEQYF.

The chain links TRBV28 to TRBJ1-3; TRBD1 matches 7 bases. This CDR3 is 15 amino acids long. Germline lookup yields CDR1 MDHEN and CDR2 SYDVKM. V lost 5 bases to trimming and J lost 2 bases; unmatched junction nucleotides: 6. The CDR3 DNA reads TGTGCCAGCAGTACCACCGGGACAGCTGGAAACACCATATATTTT. It translates to CASSTTGTAGNTIYF. The complete variable domain, with remaining parts taken from reference TRBV28 and TRBJ1-3, reads DVKVTQSSRYLVKRTGEKVFLECVQDMDHENMFWYRQDPGLGLRLIYFSYDVKMKEKGDIPEGYSVSREKKERFSLILESASTNQTSMYLCASSTTGTAGNTIYFGEGSWLTVV.

The chain has TRBV11-3 and TRBJ2-1, with 12 bases matching TRBD2. V shed 1 base and J 8 bases; nucleotides not matched to a gene: 3. Germline V gives CDR1 SGHNT, CDR2 YENEEA. The CDR3 extends over 15 amino acids. The CDR3 bases are TGTGCCAGCAGCTTAGTTTCTAGCGGGAGGGATGAGCAGTTCTTC. It specifies CASSLVSSGRDEQFF.

Details on this clonotype: Since no conserved phenylalanine or tryptophan closes the CDR3, a read error is the likely cause. The V and J genes are TRBV20-1 and TRBJ2-7; TRBD2 aligns across 7 bases. Germline V lookup: CDR1 DFQATT, CDR2 SNEGSKA (reference sequence). The V gene end was trimmed by 6 bases and the J gene end by 6 bases; junction bases not matched to a gene: 14. The CDR3 length is 14 residues. The CDR3 bases are TGCAGTGCGCCCGGTTGGGCGGGAGAACCCGAGCAGTACTTA. Protein: CSAPGWAGEPEQYL.

There are many counts of this clonotype. The chain carries TRBV7-6 and TRBJ2-5; the D is unclear. CDR3 length: 17 amino acids. The germline gives CDR1 SGHVS, CDR2 FNYEAQ. V was clipped by 4 bases and J by 1 base, with 19 bases between them. The chain's CDR3 is CASSSGGGNRIQETQYF. In DNA, the CDR3 is TGTGCCAGCAGCTCGGGCGGTGGTAATCGGATCCAAGAGACCCAGTACTTC. Drawing the rest from reference TRBV7-6 and TRBJ2-5, the complete variable domain is GAGVSQSPRYKVTKRGQDVALRCDPISGHVSLYWYRQALGQGPEFLTYFNYEAQQDKSGLPNDRFSAERPEGSISTLTIQRTEQRDSAMYRCASSSGGGNRIQETQYFGPGTRLLVL.

This chain joins TRBV7-9 and TRBJ1-1; D uncertain. The CDR3 runs 13 residues. Germline V lookup: CDR1 SEHNR, CDR2 FQNEAQ (reference sequence). Trimming left V 2 bases short and J 3 bases short, with 7 bases between. Written as DNA, the CDR3 is TGTGCCAGCAGCTTAAACCAGCACACTGAAGCTTTCTTT. This encodes CASSLNQHTEAFF.